Presented here are 13 T cell receptor beta chains from one specimen sequenced in a study of T cell responses to AZD1222 COVID-19 vaccine. Sequencing used immunoSEQ multiplex PCR; TCRdb keeps in-frame clones, though not all of them. The repertoire includes some 110,000 clones, approximately 83% of them detected once, and 3% to 4% sits in the top ten. The sequences come from peripheral blood, collected on day 0 of MenACWY control vaccination. These receptor sequences come from an adult in good health.

Written as DNA, the CDR3 is TGTGCCAGCTCGCAGGACAGTACGGGTGGGGCCAACGTCCTGACTTTC. This sequence encodes CASSQDSTGGANVLTF. V usage is TRBV18 and J usage is TRBJ2-6, with a tentative D call TRBD1 (6 bases). CDR1 is KGHSH, CDR2 LQKENI, per germline. This CDR3 comprises 16 residues. The germline V and J ends were trimmed by 6 bases and 3 bases, with 15 bases remaining between them.

The chain couples TRBV9 to TRBJ1-1, with TRBD1 matching 10 bases. The CDR3 contains 14 residues. CDR1 and CDR2 (germline): SGDLS, YYNGEE. V dropped 2 bases and J dropped 5; count of bases not matched to a gene: 3. The CDR3 sequence: CASSVGQGFTEAFF. Written as DNA, the CDR3 is TGTGCCAGCAGCGTGGGACAGGGGTTTACTGAAGCTTTCTTT. Variable domain in full (rest from reference TRBV9 and TRBJ1-1): DSGVTQTPKHLITATGQRVTLRCSPRSGDLSVYWYQQSLDQGLQFLIQYYNGEERAKGNILERFSAQQFPDLHSELNLSSLELGDSALYFCASSVGQGFTEAFFGQGTRLTVV.

The rearrangement joins TRBV27 to TRBJ2-5; 14 bases fit TRBD2. Germline trimming cut 4 bases from V and 5 bases from J; bases unmatched to any gene: 6. Germline CDR1 MNHEY, CDR2 SMNVEV (reference sequence). The CDR3 runs to 16 residues. Here the CDR3 DNA reads TGTGCCAGCAGTTCGGGACTAGCGGGGGAGGGGGAGACCCAGTACTTC. Encoded protein: CASSSGLAGEGETQYF.

This chain uses TRBV5-1 with TRBJ1-2; TRBD1 matches 12 bases. CDR1 SGHRS and CDR2 YFSETQ come from the germline V gene. V gave up 4 bases and J gave up 7 bases; unmatched junction bases: 8. This CDR3 has 15 amino acids. CDR3 in amino acids: CASSPRDRGQRGYTF. CDR3 coding DNA: TGCGCCAGCAGCCCAAGGGACAGGGGGCAGCGTGGCTACACCTTC.

This clone was seen a handful of times. V and J are TRBV7-2 and TRBJ2-1; no clear D. CDR3 length: 15 amino acids. CDR1 and CDR2 from the germline V gene are SGHTA and FQGNSA. V lost 1 base and J lost 0, with 7 bases in between. CDR3 amino acids: CASSLGSSSYNEQFF. In DNA, the CDR3 is TGTGCCAGCAGCTTAGGCAGTAGCTCCTACAATGAGCAGTTCTTC.

This clone was seen more than once but under ten times. This sequence joins TRBV11-2 and TRBJ2-3; 8 bases align to TRBD1. Per germline, CDR1 SGHAT and CDR2 FQNNGV. The CDR3 has 17 amino acids. With 2 bases clipped from V and 2 bases from J, the junction kept 9 bases outside the gene matches. CDR3 nucleotides: TGTGCCAGCAGCTTAATTCGACAGGGGTCCCTCACAGATACGCAGTATTTT. Translating gives CASSLIRQGSLTDTQYF.

This chain joins TRBV28 and TRBJ1-5; tentative D call: TRBD1 (5 bases). The CDR3 covers 20 residues. Per the germline V gene, CDR1 is MDHEN and CDR2 is SYDVKM. Trimming removed 0 bases from V and 1 base from J, with 22 bases in between. In DNA form, the CDR3 reads TGTGCCAGCAGTTTATGGGGGTTCGGGGGTGGTCGATTCAGCAATCAGCCCCAGCATTTT. Translated: CASSLWGFGGGRFSNQPQHF.

The chain combines TRBV19 with TRBJ1-5; 8 bases align to TRBD1. Per the germline V gene, CDR1 is LNHDA and CDR2 is SQIVND (reference sequence). With 3 bases clipped from V and 7 bases from J, the junction kept 5 bases outside the gene matches. This CDR3 is built from 14 residues. CDR3 in amino acids: CASSMPGGGQPQHF. DNA for the CDR3: TGTGCCAGTAGTATGCCAGGGGGCGGGCAGCCCCAGCATTTT.

The V gene is TRBV5-4, the J gene TRBJ1-2; D remains unclear. Germline V gives CDR1 SGHNT, CDR2 YYREEE (reference sequence). Between the trimmed V and J ends, which lost 4 bases and 4 bases, there was a span of 23 bases. The CDR3 loop spans 17 amino acids. The CDR3 DNA is TGTGCCAGCAGCCCTGATCTGGGCAGGACGACTCCCTATGGCTACACCTTC. As protein: CASSPDLGRTTPYGYTF.

DNA of the CDR3: TGTGCCACCAGCAGAAACGGGGCAGGGCGCGTAAATGAAAAACTGTTTTTT. Protein product: CATSRNGAGRVNEKLFF. The chain joins TRBV15 to TRBJ1-4; D might be TRBD1 (5 bases). The germline gives CDR1 LNHNV, CDR2 YYDKDF (reference sequence). The length of the CDR3 is 17 residues. V shed 2 bases and J shed 5 bases, with 18 bases lying between them.

V gene TRBV12-3 or TRBV12-4 combines with J gene TRBJ1-3; D gene uncertain. Deletions cut 11 bases from V and 0 bases from J, with 11 bases between. The CDR3 loop spans 13 amino acids. The CDR3 protein is CAASRNSGNTIYF. The CDR3 nucleotides read TGTGCCGCCTCGAGGAACTCTGGAAACACCATATATTTT.

The chain employs TRBV11-3 and TRBJ1-1; TRBD1 might be the D (5 bases). The CDR3 loop spans 14 amino acids. Germline CDR1 reads SGHNT; CDR2 reads YENEEA. Trimming stripped 3 bases from V and 0 bases from J, with 8 bases between. The CDR3 is CASSLGGVNTEAFF. CDR3 in DNA: TGTGCCAGCAGCTTGGGAGGGGTGAACACTGAAGCTTTCTTT.

V and J are TRBV2 and TRBJ1-4; D may be TRBD1 (5 bases). In germline, CDR1 is SNHLY, CDR2 FYNNEI. This CDR3 comprises 15 residues. V lost 7 bases, J lost 8 bases, and 20 bases lay in between. This chain's CDR3 is CASTNFGTSAEKLFF. In DNA form, the CDR3 reads TGTGCCAGCACCAATTTCGGGACCTCCGCCGAAAAACTGTTTTTT.